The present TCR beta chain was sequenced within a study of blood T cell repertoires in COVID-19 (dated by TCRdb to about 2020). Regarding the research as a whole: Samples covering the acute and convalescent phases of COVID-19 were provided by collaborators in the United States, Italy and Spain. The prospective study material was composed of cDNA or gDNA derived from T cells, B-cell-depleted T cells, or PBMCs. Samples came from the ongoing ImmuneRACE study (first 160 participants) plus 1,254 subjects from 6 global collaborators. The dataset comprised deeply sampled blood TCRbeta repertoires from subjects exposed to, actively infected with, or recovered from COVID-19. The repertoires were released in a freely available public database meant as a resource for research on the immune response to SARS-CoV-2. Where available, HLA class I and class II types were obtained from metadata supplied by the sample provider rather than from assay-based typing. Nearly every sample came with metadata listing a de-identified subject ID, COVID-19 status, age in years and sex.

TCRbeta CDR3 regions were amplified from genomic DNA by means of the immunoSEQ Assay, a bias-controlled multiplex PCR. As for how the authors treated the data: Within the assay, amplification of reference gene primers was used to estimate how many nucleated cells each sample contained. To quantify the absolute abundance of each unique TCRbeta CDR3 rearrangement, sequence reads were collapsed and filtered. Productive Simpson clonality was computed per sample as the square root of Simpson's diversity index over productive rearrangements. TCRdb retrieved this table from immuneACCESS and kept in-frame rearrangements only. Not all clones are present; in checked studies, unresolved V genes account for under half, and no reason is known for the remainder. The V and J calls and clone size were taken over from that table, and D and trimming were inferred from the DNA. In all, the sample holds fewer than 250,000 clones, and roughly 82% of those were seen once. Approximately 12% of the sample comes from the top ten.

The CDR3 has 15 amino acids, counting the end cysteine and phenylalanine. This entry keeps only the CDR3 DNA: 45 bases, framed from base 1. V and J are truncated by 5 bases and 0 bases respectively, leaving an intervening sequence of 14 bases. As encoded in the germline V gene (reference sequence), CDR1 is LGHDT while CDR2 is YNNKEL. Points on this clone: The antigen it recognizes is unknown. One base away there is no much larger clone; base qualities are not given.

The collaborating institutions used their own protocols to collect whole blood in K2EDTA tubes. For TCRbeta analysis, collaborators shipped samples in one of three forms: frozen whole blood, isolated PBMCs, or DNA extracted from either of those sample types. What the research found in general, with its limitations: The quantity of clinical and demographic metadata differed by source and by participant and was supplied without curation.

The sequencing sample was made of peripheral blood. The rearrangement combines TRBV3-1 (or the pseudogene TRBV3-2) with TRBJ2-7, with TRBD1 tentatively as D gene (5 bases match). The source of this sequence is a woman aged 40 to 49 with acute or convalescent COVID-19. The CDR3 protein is CASSNVGQSSYEQYF. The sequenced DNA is TGTGCCAGCAGCAACGTTGGACAAAGCTCCTACGAGCAGTACTTC.